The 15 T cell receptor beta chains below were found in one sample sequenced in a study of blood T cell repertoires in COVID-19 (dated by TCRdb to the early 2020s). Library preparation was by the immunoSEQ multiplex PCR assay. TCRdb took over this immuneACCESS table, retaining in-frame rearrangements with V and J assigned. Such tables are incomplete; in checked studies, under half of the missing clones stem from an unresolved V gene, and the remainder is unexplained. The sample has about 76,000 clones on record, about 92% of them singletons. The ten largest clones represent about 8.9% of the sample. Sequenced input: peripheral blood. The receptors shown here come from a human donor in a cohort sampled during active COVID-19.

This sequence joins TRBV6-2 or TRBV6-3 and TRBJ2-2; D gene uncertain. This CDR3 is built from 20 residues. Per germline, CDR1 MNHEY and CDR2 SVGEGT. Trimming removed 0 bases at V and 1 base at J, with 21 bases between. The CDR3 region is CASSYSLDPDPLRNTGELFF. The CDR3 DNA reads TGTGCCAGCAGTTACTCGCTAGACCCAGACCCCTTACGGAACACCGGGGAGCTGTTTTTT.

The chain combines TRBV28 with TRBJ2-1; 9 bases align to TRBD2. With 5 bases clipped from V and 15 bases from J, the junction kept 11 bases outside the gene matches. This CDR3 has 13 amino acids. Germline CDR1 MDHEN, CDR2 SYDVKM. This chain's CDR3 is CASSPPRREGPFF. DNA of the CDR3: TGTGCCAGCAGTCCCCCCCGGCGGGAGGGACCGTTCTTC.

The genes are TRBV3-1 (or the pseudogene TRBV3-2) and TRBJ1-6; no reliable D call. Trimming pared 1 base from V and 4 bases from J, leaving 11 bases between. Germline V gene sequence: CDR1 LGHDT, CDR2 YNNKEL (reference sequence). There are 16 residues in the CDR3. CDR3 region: CASSQADTAYNSPLHF. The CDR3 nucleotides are TGTGCCAGCAGCCAAGCCGACACTGCATATAATTCACCCCTCCACTTT.

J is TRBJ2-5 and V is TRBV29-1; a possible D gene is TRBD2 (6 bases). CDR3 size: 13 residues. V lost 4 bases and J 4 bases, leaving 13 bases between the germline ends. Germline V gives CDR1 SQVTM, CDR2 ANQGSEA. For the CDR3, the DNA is TGCAGCGTTGGGGAGGACGGCTCAGAGACCCAGTACTTC. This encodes CSVGEDGSETQYF. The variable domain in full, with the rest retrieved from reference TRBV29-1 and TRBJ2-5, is SAVISQKPSRDICQRGTSLTIQCQVDSQVTMMFWYRQQPGQSLTLIATANQGSEATYESGFVIDKFPISRPNLTFSTLTVSNMSPEDSSIYLCSVGEDGSETQYFGPGTRLLVL.

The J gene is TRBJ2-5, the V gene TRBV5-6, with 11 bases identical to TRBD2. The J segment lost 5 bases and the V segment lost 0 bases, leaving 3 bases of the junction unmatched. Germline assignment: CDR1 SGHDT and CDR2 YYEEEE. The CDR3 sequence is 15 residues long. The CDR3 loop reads CASSLEIAGGETQYF. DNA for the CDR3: TGTGCCAGCAGCTTGGAGATAGCGGGAGGGGAGACCCAGTACTTC. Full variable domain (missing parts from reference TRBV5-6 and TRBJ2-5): DAGVTQSPTHLIKTRGQQVTLRCSPKSGHDTVSWYQQALGQGPQFIFQYYEEEERQRGNFPDRFSGHQFPNYSSELNVNALLLGDSALYLCASSLEIAGGETQYFGPGTRLLVL.

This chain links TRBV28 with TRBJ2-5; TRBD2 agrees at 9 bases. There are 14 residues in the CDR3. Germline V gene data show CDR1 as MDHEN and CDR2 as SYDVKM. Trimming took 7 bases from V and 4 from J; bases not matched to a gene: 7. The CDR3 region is CASTSSGTGETQYF. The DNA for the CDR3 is TGTGCCAGCACCTCTAGCGGGACTGGAGAGACCCAGTACTTC.

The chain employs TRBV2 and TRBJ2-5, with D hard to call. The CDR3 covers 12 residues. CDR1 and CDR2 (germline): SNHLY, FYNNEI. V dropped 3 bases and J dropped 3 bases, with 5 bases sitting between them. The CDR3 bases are TGTGCCAGCAGTGAGTCTAAAGAGACCCAGTACTTC. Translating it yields CASSESKETQYF.

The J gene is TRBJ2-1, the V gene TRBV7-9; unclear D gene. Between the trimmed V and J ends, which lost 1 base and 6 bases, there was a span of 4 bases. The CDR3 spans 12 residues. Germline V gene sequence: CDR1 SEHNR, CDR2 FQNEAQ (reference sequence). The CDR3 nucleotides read TGTGCCAGCAGCTTAGTAATCAATGAGCAGTTCTTC. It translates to CASSLVINEQFF. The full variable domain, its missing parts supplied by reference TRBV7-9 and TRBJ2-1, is DTGVSQNPRHKITKRGQNVTFRCDPISEHNRLYWYRQTLGQGPEFLTYFQNEAQLEKSRLLSDRFSAERPKGSFSTLEIQRTEQGDSAMYLCASSLVINEQFFGPGTRLTVL.

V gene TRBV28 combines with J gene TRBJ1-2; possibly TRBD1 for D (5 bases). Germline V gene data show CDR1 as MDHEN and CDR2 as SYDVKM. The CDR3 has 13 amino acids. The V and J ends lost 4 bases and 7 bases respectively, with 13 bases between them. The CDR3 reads CASSSSGGSGYTF. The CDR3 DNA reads TGTGCCAGCAGTTCCTCGGGGGGGAGTGGCTACACCTTC.

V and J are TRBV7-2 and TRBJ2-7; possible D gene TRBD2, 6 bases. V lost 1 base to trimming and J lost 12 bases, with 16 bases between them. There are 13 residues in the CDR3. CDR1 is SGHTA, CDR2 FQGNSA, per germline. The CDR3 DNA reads TGTGCCAGCAGCTTAGACGGGCCGGGAGTCAGGTACTTC. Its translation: CASSLDGPGVRYF.

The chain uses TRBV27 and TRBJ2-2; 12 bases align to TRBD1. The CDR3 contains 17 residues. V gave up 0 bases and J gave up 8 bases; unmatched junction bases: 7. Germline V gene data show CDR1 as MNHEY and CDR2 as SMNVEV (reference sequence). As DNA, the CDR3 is TGTGCCAGCAGTTTATCGGCGGGACAGGGGGCGCGGGGGGAGCTGTTTTTT. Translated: CASSLSAGQGARGELFF.

The CDR3 DNA follows: TGTGCCAGCCGGGGGCTTGACAGGGGTTTTGAAAAACTGTTTTTT. This translates into CASRGLDRGFEKLFF. This chain joins TRBV28 and TRBJ1-4, with 8 bases lining up with TRBD1. Germline values: CDR1 MDHEN, CDR2 SYDVKM. V lost 8 bases and J lost 7; bases outside the gene matches: 12. The CDR3 is made up of 15 amino acids.

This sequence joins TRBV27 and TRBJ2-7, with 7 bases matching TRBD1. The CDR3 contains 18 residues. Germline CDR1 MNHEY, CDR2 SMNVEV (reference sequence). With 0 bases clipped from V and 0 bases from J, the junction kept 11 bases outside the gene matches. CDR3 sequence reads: CASSLSPPPGTDSYEQYF. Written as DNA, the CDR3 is TGTGCCAGCAGTTTATCGCCCCCCCCCGGGACAGACTCCTACGAGCAGTACTTC.

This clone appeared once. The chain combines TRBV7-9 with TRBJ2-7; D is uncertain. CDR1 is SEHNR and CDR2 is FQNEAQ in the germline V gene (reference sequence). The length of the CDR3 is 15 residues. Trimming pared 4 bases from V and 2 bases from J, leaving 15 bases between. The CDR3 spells CASSSSLTYPYEQYF. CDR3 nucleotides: TGTGCCAGCAGCTCGTCCCTAACCTACCCCTACGAGCAGTACTTC. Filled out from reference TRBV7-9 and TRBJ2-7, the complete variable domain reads DTGVSQNPRHKITKRGQNVTFRCDPISEHNRLYWYRQTLGQGPEFLTYFQNEAQLEKSRLLSDRFSAERPKGSFSTLEIQRTEQGDSAMYLCASSSSLTYPYEQYFGPGTRLTVT.

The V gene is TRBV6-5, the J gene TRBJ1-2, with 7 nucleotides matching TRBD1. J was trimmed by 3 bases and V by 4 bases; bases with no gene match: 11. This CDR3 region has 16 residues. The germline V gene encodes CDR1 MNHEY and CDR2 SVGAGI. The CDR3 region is CASSFYPNRGHYGYTF. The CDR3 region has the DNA TGTGCCAGCAGTTTTTACCCTAACAGGGGTCACTATGGCTACACCTTC.